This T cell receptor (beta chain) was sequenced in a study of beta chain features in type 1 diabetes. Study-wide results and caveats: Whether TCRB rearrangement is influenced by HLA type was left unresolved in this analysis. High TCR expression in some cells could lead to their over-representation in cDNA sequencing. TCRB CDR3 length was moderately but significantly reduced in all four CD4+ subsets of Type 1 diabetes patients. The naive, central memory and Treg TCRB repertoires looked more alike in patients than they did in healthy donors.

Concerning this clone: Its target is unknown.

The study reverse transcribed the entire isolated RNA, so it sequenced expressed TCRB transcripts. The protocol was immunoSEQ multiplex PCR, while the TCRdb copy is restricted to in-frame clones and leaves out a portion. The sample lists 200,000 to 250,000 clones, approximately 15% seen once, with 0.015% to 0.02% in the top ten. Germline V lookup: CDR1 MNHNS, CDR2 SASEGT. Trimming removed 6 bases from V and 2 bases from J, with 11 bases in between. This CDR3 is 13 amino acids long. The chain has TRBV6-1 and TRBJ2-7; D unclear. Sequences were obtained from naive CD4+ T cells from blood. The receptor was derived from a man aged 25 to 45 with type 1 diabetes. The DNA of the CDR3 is TGTGCCAGCAGACGGGTTGGAGCCTACGAGCAGTACTTC. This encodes CASRRVGAYEQYF.